Given below is one T cell receptor (beta chain) in context. Its antigen is unknown. This CDR3 comprises 16 residues. CDR1 and CDR2 (germline): ENHRY, SYGVKD. Trimming cost V 3 bases and J 11 bases, with 22 bases left between them. These data come from a study of blood T cells in healthy people across ages. Regarding the study as a whole: Shifts in expanded clonotypes may have been confounded by donor CMV status, which was unknown. Naive T cell percentage and TCR beta diversity correlated strongly.

Donors were systemically healthy Caucasian individuals from Russia aged roughly 6 to 100 years. With a J-beta primer mix and a sample-barcoded 5' primer, a second PCR ran about 7 to 12 cycles. TCRdb re-called the 5' RACE reads through MiXCR, storing one row per CDR3 protein. The sample comprises around 1.5 million distinct CDR3 sequences, approximately 40% of which are singletons, and under 8% rests with the top ten. The rearrangement links TRBV10-3 to TRBJ1-4, with D uncertain. Material: blood. The sequence derives from a woman under 30 in good health. CDR3: CAISELGGHFAGKLFF. Written as DNA, the CDR3 is TGTGCCATCAGTGAACTCGGAGGGCATTTCGCGGGGAAACTGTTTTTT.